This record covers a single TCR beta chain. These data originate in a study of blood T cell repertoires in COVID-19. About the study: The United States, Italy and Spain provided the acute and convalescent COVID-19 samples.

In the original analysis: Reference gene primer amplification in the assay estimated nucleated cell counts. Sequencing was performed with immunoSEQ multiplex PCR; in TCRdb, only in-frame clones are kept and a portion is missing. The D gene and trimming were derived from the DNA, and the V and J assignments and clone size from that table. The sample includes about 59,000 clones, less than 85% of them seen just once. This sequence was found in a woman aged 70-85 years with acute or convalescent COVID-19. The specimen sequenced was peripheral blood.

Here the CDR3 DNA reads TGTGCCAGCAGCTTGACAGGGTTTAGCACCGGGGAGCTGTTTTTT. This sequence encodes CASSLTGFSTGELFF. J is TRBJ2-2 and V is TRBV7-3, with 7 bases lining up with TRBD1. From germline, CDR1 is SGHTA and CDR2 FQGTGA. This CDR3 spans 15 amino acids. Trimming cost V 3 bases and J 4 bases; bases outside gene matches: 5. The full variable domain, in which reference TRBV7-3 and TRBJ2-2 provide the parts outside the CDR3, is GAGVSQTPSNKVTEKGKYVELRCDPISGHTALYWYRQSLGQGPEFLIYFQGTGAADDSGLPNDRFFAVRPEGSVSTLKIQRTERGDSAVYLCASSLTGFSTGELFFGEGSRLTVL.